These 2 T cell receptor beta chains originate from one sample sequenced in a study of early T cells in non-severe SARS-CoV-2 infection. Each CDR3 protein gets one entry after TCRdb re-called the 5' RACE reads with MiXCR. The table has tens of thousands of distinct CDR3 sequences, roughly 9.4% seen once. The source was whole blood, collected at baseline. The receptors were gathered from an adult who was a healthcare worker with PCR-confirmed SARS-CoV-2 infection or an uninfected control (not recorded which).

DNA for the CDR3: TGTGCCAGCTCACCGGACAGGCAATATGGCTACACCTTC. Translated: CASSPDRQYGYTF. The chain has TRBV18 and TRBJ1-2, with 7 bases aligning to TRBD1. With 3 bases clipped from V and 5 bases from J, the junction kept 3 bases outside the gene matches. Germline loops: CDR1 KGHSH, CDR2 LQKENI. CDR3 size: 13 residues.

V gene TRBV29-1 combines with J gene TRBJ1-1; D unclear. Germline CDR1 is SQVTM and CDR2 is ANQGSEA. V lost 7 bases, J lost 8 bases, and 11 bases lay in between. The CDR3 has 10 residues. The DNA of the CDR3 is TGCAGCGGTTGGCTGATAGAAGCTTTCTTT. Translated, it gives CSGWLIEAFF.